This entry describes one TCR beta chain. This specimen comes from a study of blood T cell repertoires in COVID-19. Study details: T cells, B-cell-depleted T cells, or PBMCs supplied cDNA or gDNA.

Germline CDR1 reads SEHNR; CDR2 reads FQNEAQ (reference sequence). V lost 2 bases to trimming and J lost 2 bases, with 11 bases between them. The CDR3 runs to 15 residues. In the source study's methods: Using reference gene primer amplification, nucleated cell counts were estimated. Profiling relied on immunoSEQ multiplex PCR, and the TCRdb table lists in-frame clones only, not all of them. V and J calls plus clone size are reproduced from that table; the DNA served to infer D and trimming. The sample holds 73,000 or so clones, around 92% seen once. The specimen sequenced was peripheral blood. This clonotype was sampled from a human donor with active COVID-19. The donor label of this sample is uncertain. The chain carries TRBV7-9 and TRBJ2-3; a weak D match, TRBD2 (5 bases). Written as DNA, the CDR3 is TGTGCCAGCAGCTTAACGGAGGCTAACACAGATACGCAGTATTTT. Its protein product is CASSLTEANTDTQYF.